This T cell receptor beta chain was recovered during a study of T cells after yellow fever vaccination. Study in general: Each low-cell-number fraction was prepared by means of SMART-Seq v4 Ultra Low Input. Study-wide results and caveats: Boosting was followed by the reappearance of most primary-vaccination clones (just under 98% CD4, about 90% CD8). Overall, a small share of clonotypes was seen in both CD4 and CD8 compartments.

They built TCR cDNA with 5'RACE template switching, a step that put in a universal primer site and UMIs. TCRdb used MiXCR to reprocess the 5' RACE reads, holding one entry per CDR3 protein. The sample carries more than 300,000 distinct CDR3 sequences, approximately 4.5% recorded once. Ten or more counts support this clonotype. Its antigen is undetermined. The CDR3 length is 17 residues. Germline V lookup: CDR1 MNHNY, CDR2 SVGAGI (reference sequence). V shed 1 base and J shed 3 bases, with 18 bases lying between them. The TCR comes from a man aged 18 to 30 who received the YFV17D yellow fever vaccine. Sequenced material: PBMCs, taken 15 days after the yellow fever booster vaccination. The chain couples TRBV6-6 to TRBJ1-1, with TRBD1 as a possible D gene (5 bases). The CDR3 reads CASSYFRPRGGDTEAFF. The CDR3 DNA reads as TGTGCCAGCAGTTACTTTCGCCCCCGGGGAGGGGACACTGAAGCTTTCTTT.